This passage covers 29 T cell receptor beta chains from one sample sequenced in a study of cytomegalovirus exposure and HLA in healthy donors. The PCR made use of 60 Vbeta and 13 Jbeta primers. Profiled with immunoSEQ multiplex PCR; TCRdb holds only in-frame clones, not every one. The sample holds under 150,000 clones, 80% seen once. Input material: PBMCs. These receptors came from a woman in her forties in good health and CMV-seronegative.

The V and J genes are TRBV4-3 and TRBJ2-1; unclear D gene. This CDR3 is 17 amino acids long. V dropped 4 bases and J dropped 1 base, with 17 bases sitting between them. Germline V gene lookup returns CDR1 LGHNA and CDR2 YSLEER. The CDR3 DNA sequence: TGCGCCAGCAGCCCCACCTCTAAGACTTATTCCTACAATGAGCAGTTCTTC. Translation: CASSPTSKTYSYNEQFF.

Here the CDR3 reads CSVEVGGATEAFF. The CDR3 DNA follows: TGCAGCGTTGAGGTCGGGGGTGCCACTGAAGCTTTCTTT. V is TRBV29-1 and J is TRBJ1-1, with a possible D match to TRBD1 (5 bases). CDR1 is SQVTM, CDR2 ANQGSEA, per germline. This CDR3 has 13 amino acids. Trimming removed 3 bases from V and 4 bases from J, with 12 bases in between.

This rearrangement joins TRBV15 to TRBJ2-2; TRBD2 matches 9 bases. With V trimmed by 0 bases and J by 2 bases, 4 bases remained unmatched. Germline V gene lookup returns CDR1 LNHNV and CDR2 YYDKDF (reference sequence). The CDR3 contains 17 residues. Here the CDR3 reads CATSRDLAGTNTGELFF. The CDR3, as DNA: TGTGCCACCAGCAGAGATCTAGCGGGGACCAACACCGGGGAGCTGTTTTTT.

The chain uses TRBV28 and TRBJ2-3; possibly TRBD2 for D (7 bases). The germline V gene encodes CDR1 MDHEN and CDR2 SYDVKM. The ends were cut back, 8 bases at V and 0 bases at J, with 15 bases in the middle. This CDR3 is built from 15 residues. The CDR3 DNA reads as TGTGCCAGCCGGAAGGCGGGGGCTAGCACAGATACGCAGTATTTT. Translated, it gives CASRKAGASTDTQYF.

This rearrangement joins TRBV4-1 to TRBJ2-7, with 12 bases lining up with TRBD1. The CDR3 sequence is 16 residues long. Germline V CDR1 and CDR2: MGHRA, YSYEKL. The V segment lost 0 bases and the J segment 5 bases; nucleotides outside the gene matches: 5. The CDR3 spells CASSQERDRGLDEQYF. The CDR3 DNA follows: TGCGCCAGCAGCCAAGAGAGGGACAGGGGGCTGGACGAGCAGTACTTC.

The chain links TRBV18 to TRBJ1-2; possible D gene TRBD1, 6 bases. Germline V CDR1 and CDR2: KGHSH, LQKENI. This CDR3 spans 13 amino acids. V lost 2 bases to trimming and J lost 3 bases, with 7 bases between them. CDR3 protein: CASSPSGDYGYTF. CDR3 sequence (DNA): TGTGCCAGCTCACCATCAGGGGACTATGGCTACACCTTC.

V and J are TRBV9 and TRBJ2-1; 8 positions match TRBD2. Germline CDR1 and CDR2: SGDLS and YYNGEE. After removal of 1 base from V and 7 bases from J, the junction contained 4 bases not matched to a gene. This CDR3 spans 14 amino acids. CDR3 sequence (DNA): TGTGCCAGCAGCGTACATAGCGGGAAGAATGAGCAGTTCTTC. It codes for CASSVHSGKNEQFF.

The gene calls are TRBV9 and TRBJ2-3, with 9 bases aligning to TRBD2. V lost 0 bases to trimming and J lost 3 bases; unmatched junction nucleotides: 5. Germline values: CDR1 SGDLS, CDR2 YYNGEE. CDR3 length: 16 residues. CDR3 sequence: CASSVGLAGPTDTQYF. CDR3 in DNA: TGTGCCAGCAGCGTAGGTCTAGCGGGACCTACAGATACGCAGTATTTT.

The rearrangement links TRBV5-3 to TRBJ1-2, with D unclear. Being an ORF, TRBV5-3 has a function that is uncertain. Between the trimmed V and J ends, which lost 1 base and 5 bases, there was a span of 9 bases. This CDR3 region has 13 residues. In nucleotides, the CDR3 is TGTGCCAGAAGCTTGCGCGGAGGGTATGGCTACACCTTC. Protein product: CARSLRGGYGYTF.

This clone came up a few times. The chain carries TRBV9 and TRBJ1-5; TRBD1 matches 8 bases. The CDR3 extends over 15 amino acids. The germline gives CDR1 SGDLS, CDR2 YYNGEE. With 2 bases clipped from V and 3 bases from J, the junction kept 4 bases outside the gene matches. The CDR3 DNA reads TGTGCCAGCAGCGTTACAGGGGGGCTCAATCAGCCCCAGCATTTT. Its translation is CASSVTGGLNQPQHF.

This clone was observed a handful of times. The chain combines TRBV5-6 with TRBJ2-4; possible D gene TRBD2, 6 bases. CDR1 is SGHDT and CDR2 is YYEEEE in the germline V gene. The CDR3 is 14 residues long. V gave up 2 bases and J gave up 5 bases, with 11 bases separating them. The CDR3 bases are TGTGCCAGCAGCTTAGGGCGGGGCGAAAACATTCAGTACTTC. This gives the protein CASSLGRGENIQYF.

The chain couples TRBV7-8 to TRBJ2-3, with TRBD1 matching over 7 bases. Germline V CDR1 and CDR2: SGHVS, FQNEAQ. V was clipped by 7 bases and J by 2 bases; unmatched bases: 12. This CDR3 comprises 16 residues. The CDR3 is CASTIDLGQVTDTQYF. In nucleotides, the CDR3 is TGTGCCAGCACCATTGACTTAGGACAGGTCACAGATACGCAGTATTTT.

This clone is a singleton in its sample. The chain joins TRBV7-9 to TRBJ2-1; 9 bases agree with TRBD2. The CDR3 is 15 amino acids. Germline CDR1 reads SEHNR; CDR2 reads FQNEAQ (reference sequence). V shed 2 bases and J 6 bases; nucleotides not matched to a gene: 5. CDR3 in DNA: TGTGCCAGCAGCTTAAGGGCTAGCGGGATCAATGAGCAGTTCTTC. This encodes CASSLRASGINEQFF.

This chain uses TRBV15 with TRBJ1-4; D is ambiguous. The CDR3 runs 15 residues. Germline CDR1 and CDR2: LNHNV and YYDKDF (reference sequence). V was shortened by 2 bases and J by 0 bases, with 7 bases between the two germline ends. CDR3 nucleotides: TGTGCCACCAGCAGATCCAGTGCAACTAATGAAAAACTGTTTTTT. Translation: CATSRSSATNEKLFF.

The chain joins TRBV5-1 to TRBJ1-1; TRBD1 is a possible D gene (5 bases). Germline-derived CDR1 and CDR2 are SGHRS and YFSETQ. Trimming cost V 3 bases and J 3 bases, with 15 bases left between them. The CDR3 is made up of 15 amino acids. The CDR3 DNA reads as TGCGCCAGCAGCTACGGCGGGGGTGGGGACACTGAAGCTTTCTTT. It encodes CASSYGGGGDTEAFF.

This chain uses TRBV28 with TRBJ2-5; D may be TRBD1 (5 bases). CDR1 is MDHEN, CDR2 SYDVKM, per germline. V lost 8 bases and J lost 2, with 12 bases in between. The CDR3 consists of 13 residues. The DNA of the CDR3 is TGTGCCAGCGGCAGGGAAGTTCAAGAGACCCAGTACTTC. It codes for CASGREVQETQYF.

This clone appeared a few times. This chain uses TRBV2 with TRBJ2-1, with 9 bases identical to TRBD2. This CDR3 is built from 17 residues. CDR1 and CDR2 from the germline V gene are SNHLY and FYNNEI. J was trimmed by 6 bases and V by 3 bases; bases with no gene match: 12. The CDR3 DNA follows: TGTGCCAGCAGTGATGGGTTTAGCGGGAGCCAGGGCAATGAGCAGTTCTTC. It encodes CASSDGFSGSQGNEQFF.

The chain employs TRBV2 and TRBJ2-2; 8 nucleotides match TRBD1. Looked up from germline, CDR1 is SNHLY and CDR2 is FYNNEI. The CDR3 has 15 amino acids. V lost 2 bases and J lost 7; bases outside the gene matches: 6. CDR3 sequence (DNA): TGTGCCAGCAGTGAATGGGCAGGGGGCGGCGGGGAGCTGTTTTTT. Translation gives CASSEWAGGGGELFF.

The V and J genes are TRBV14 and TRBJ2-6, with D maybe TRBD1 (8 bases). Trimming took off 5 bases at V and 0 bases at J, with 17 bases between the two ends. The CDR3 spans 18 residues. CDR1 is SGHDN and CDR2 is FVKESK in the germline V gene. The CDR3 DNA sequence: TGTGCCAGCAGCGGTCACAGGGGGGGAAGCTCTGGGGCCAACGTCCTGACTTTC. The encoded protein is CASSGHRGGSSGANVLTF.

The rearrangement joins TRBV28 to TRBJ1-2; D perhaps matches TRBD1 (5 bases). This CDR3 region has 13 residues. The V gene's germline CDR1 is MDHEN and CDR2 SYDVKM. V was trimmed by 3 bases and J by 8 bases, leaving 13 bases between them. CDR3 in amino acids: CASSLGGRRGYTF. As DNA, the CDR3 is TGTGCCAGCAGTTTGGGGGGACGGCGAGGCTACACCTTC.

The rearrangement uses TRBV4-2 and TRBJ1-2; a weak D match, TRBD1 (5 bases). CDR3 length equals 15 residues. Between the trimmed V and J ends, which lost 0 bases and 6 bases, there was a span of 14 bases. Germline CDR1 LGHNA, CDR2 YNFKEQ. Here the CDR3 DNA reads TGTGCCAGCAGCCAAGATCCGGGCAGGGTGAATGGCTACACCTTC. Translated, it gives CASSQDPGRVNGYTF.

The rearrangement joins TRBV19 to TRBJ2-1; no clear D. With 3 bases removed from V and 8 bases from J, the gap between germline ends came to 5 bases. The germline gives CDR1 LNHDA, CDR2 SQIVND (reference sequence). This CDR3 spans 11 amino acids. CDR3 DNA: TGTGCCAGTAGTATCCCATATGAGCAGTTCTTC. Its protein product is CASSIPYEQFF.

This clone was observed a few times. The chain combines TRBV4-3 with TRBJ1-1; tentative D call: TRBD1 (6 bases). CDR1 is LGHNA, CDR2 YSLEER, per germline. This CDR3 is 16 amino acids long. V gave up 3 bases and J gave up 5 bases, with 19 bases separating them. As DNA, the CDR3 is TGCGCCAGCAGCCATTCTTATAACAGGGAATGGACTGAAGCTTTCTTT. It translates to CASSHSYNREWTEAFF.

The chain couples TRBV10-3 to TRBJ1-3; 9 nucleotides agree with TRBD1. The germline gives CDR1 ENHRY, CDR2 SYGVKD. V was pared by 11 bases and J by 4 bases, with 6 bases of the junction left unmatched. The CDR3 is 13 residues long. DNA of the CDR3: TGTGCCGCCCGGGACAGGGTCGGAAACACCATATATTTT. Its protein product is CAARDRVGNTIYF.

This clone was counted once. The rearrangement uses TRBV7-9 and TRBJ1-1, with a tentative D call TRBD1 (6 bases). V dropped 1 base and J dropped 4 bases, with 13 bases sitting between them. Germline CDR1 is SEHNR and CDR2 is FQNEAQ (reference sequence). This CDR3 has 15 residues. Here the CDR3 reads CASSLVGGAGTEAFF. The CDR3 DNA sequence: TGTGCCAGCAGCTTAGTGGGGGGGGCCGGCACTGAAGCTTTCTTT.

The chain is built from TRBV7-9 and TRBJ2-1, with D hard to call. The CDR3 is 15 amino acids. The germline V and J ends were trimmed by 5 bases and 4 bases, with 15 bases remaining between them. The germline V gene has CDR1 SEHNR and CDR2 FQNEAQ (reference sequence). The CDR3 nucleotides read TGTGCCAGCAGCCACCGGGTAGGAACTTACAATGAGCAGTTCTTC. Protein sequence: CASSHRVGTYNEQFF.

The rearrangement uses TRBV28 and TRBJ1-1; TRBD1 matches 7 bases. The CDR3 has 15 amino acids. V was pared by 5 bases and J by 2 bases, with 8 bases of the junction left unmatched. From germline, CDR1 is MDHEN and CDR2 SYDVKM. The CDR3 region has the DNA TGTGCCAGCAGTCTACCCGGGACAGTAAACACTGAAGCTTTCTTT. Its translation is CASSLPGTVNTEAFF.

The chain combines TRBV4-2 with TRBJ1-2; 9 nucleotides align to TRBD1. The CDR3 extends over 18 amino acids. Losses at the gene ends were 4 bases for V and 4 bases for J; bases not matched to a gene: 16. The germline gives CDR1 LGHNA, CDR2 YNFKEQ. CDR3 coding DNA: TGTGCCAGCAGCCCCCAGTCTGGGACAGGGCGAAATTTCTATGGCTACACCTTC. This translates into CASSPQSGTGRNFYGYTF.

J is TRBJ1-1 and V is TRBV27, with 7 bases matching TRBD1. The CDR3 length is 13 residues. Germline V gene sequence: CDR1 MNHEY, CDR2 SMNVEV (reference sequence). Unmatched junction bases numbered 10, after V lost 10 bases and J lost 5 bases. This CDR3 reads CATQDRARTEAFF. The DNA for the CDR3 is TGTGCCACCCAAGACAGGGCCAGGACTGAAGCTTTCTTT.